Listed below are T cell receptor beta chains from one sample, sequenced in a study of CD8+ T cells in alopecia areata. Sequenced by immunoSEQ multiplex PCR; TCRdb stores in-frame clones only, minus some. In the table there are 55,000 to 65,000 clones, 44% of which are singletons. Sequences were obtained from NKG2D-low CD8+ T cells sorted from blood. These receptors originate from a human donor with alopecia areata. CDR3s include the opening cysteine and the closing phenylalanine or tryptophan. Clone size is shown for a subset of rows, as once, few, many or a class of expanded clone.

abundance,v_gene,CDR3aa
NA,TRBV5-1,CASSQPEDSGYTF
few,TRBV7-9,CASSLVRQGIREQYF
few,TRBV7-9,CASSYDRGDEQYF
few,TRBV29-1,CSVSLWGNYGYTF
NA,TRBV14,CASSPSHEQFF
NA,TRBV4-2,CASSQFSGAAYEQYF
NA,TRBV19,CASSIASGNEQYF
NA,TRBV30,CAWSLGDIGTGELFF
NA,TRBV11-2,CASSFGTSGYEQYF
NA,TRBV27,CASSSRPADSYEQYF
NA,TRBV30,CAWSVRDRTLFF
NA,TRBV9,CASSVVPQSKETQYF
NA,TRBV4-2,CASSQETVGGSSYNEQFF
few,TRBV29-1,CSVEYTGTSVGAPYNEQFF
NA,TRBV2,CARGLAGGQETQYF
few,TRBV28,CASSPMMQNEQFF
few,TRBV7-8,CASSLVGGRNGEQFF
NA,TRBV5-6,CASSLVTGFAYEQYF
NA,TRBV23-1,CASSQSAGQGAAQPQHF
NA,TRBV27,CASSPRGAKNIQYF
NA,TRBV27,CASSFVGGRPIYGYTF
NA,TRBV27,CASSLGTRRGDEQYF
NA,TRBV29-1,CSVLGHQGYEQYF
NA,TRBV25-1,CASSAGNTEAFF
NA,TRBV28,CASRDRHGMVYNEQFF
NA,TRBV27,CASGQGYNSPLHF
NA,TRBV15,CATSASLTNTEAFF
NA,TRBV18,CASSLTHRGDQPQHF
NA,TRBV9,CASSDKGYTQYF
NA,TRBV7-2,CASSSWDSSTDTQYF
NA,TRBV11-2,CASTVNWGSGANVLTF
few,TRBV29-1,CSVIGVRGSYNEQFF
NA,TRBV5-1,CASSFRGPSNTEAFF
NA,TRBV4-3,CASSPSEGHPLGREQYF
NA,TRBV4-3,CASSQVLVGGTDTQYF
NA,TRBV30,CAWSLTMDTQYF
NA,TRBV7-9,CASRWGSNEQFF
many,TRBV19,CASSMGGDNEQFF
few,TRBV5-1,CASSFGETQYF
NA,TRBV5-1,CASSLAGGLYNEQFF